Described below is a single T cell receptor beta chain sequence and its context. PCR involved 60 Vbeta and 13 Jbeta primers. Profiling relied on immunoSEQ multiplex PCR, and the TCRdb table lists in-frame clones only, not all of them. The sample contains 200,000 to 250,000 clones, around 77% of which appear only once. The source of the sample is a study of cytomegalovirus exposure and HLA in healthy donors. The CDR3 length is 15 residues. Looked up from germline, CDR1 is MDHEN and CDR2 is SYDVKM. V lost 5 bases and J 5 bases, leaving 13 bases between the germline ends. The rearrangement links TRBV28 to TRBJ1-6; tentatively, D is TRBD1 (6 bases). This sequence originates from a woman aged 25-40 years in good health and CMV-seronegative. The sample comprised PBMCs. The CDR3 DNA sequence: TGTGCCAGCAGTCGCCAGGGGAGCCATAATTCACCCCTCCACTTT. The encoded protein is CASSRQGSHNSPLHF.